This entry is about one TCR beta chain. This clonotype came up a few times. This clone's antigen is unknown. Base qualities are not recorded, but no much larger clone differs from it by a single base. This sample stems from a study of response to subunit inactivated influenza vaccine (dated by TCRdb to between 2018 and 2020). Regarding the study in general: Deep quantitative profiling of the T cell receptor repertoire was used in the study to follow responses to a trivalent subunit inactivated influenza vaccine. Paper-wide results and their limitations: It was suggested by the authors that each seasonal influenza vaccination may recruit only a limited number of new T cells.

Taken from the germline V gene (reference sequence), the CDR1 and CDR2 loops are SEHNR and FQNEAQ. Counted from cysteine to phenylalanine, this CDR3 has 14 amino acids. CDR3 DNA only is kept here, 42 bases in frame from base 1. V is cut back by 5 bases and J by 2 bases, with 5 bases in the junction unmatched. Libraries came from RT-PCR. TCRdb names Illumina HiSeq 2500 as the instrument used. TCRdb applied fastp at Q25 and MiXCR to the public reads, then kept only in-frame beta chains. Identical CDR3 protein sequences are pooled into one entry, listed with their most common genes and DNA. The sample table records about 520,000 distinct CDR3 sequences; under 8.5% of these occur just once. Under 15% of the sample belongs to the ten largest clones.

This chain is built from TRBV7-9 and TRBJ2-7; TRBD1 aligns with 8 central bases. This sequence originates from a man aged 50 to 75 who received an inactivated influenza vaccine. Donor details come from another sample of the same person, matched by shared clones. This material consisted of PBMCs from blood, taken roughly 24 months after vaccination. The CDR3 reads CASSRAGGAYEQYF. DNA sequence: TGTGCCAGCAGCCGAGCAGGGGGCGCCTACGAGCAGTACTTC.